These 4 T cell receptor beta chains share one sample of origin, sequenced in a study of T cells in Graves' hyperthyroidism and ophthalmopathy. Using RNA transcripts as the source, TCR beta CDR3 regions were amplified. Carried out on the TCR CDR3, a first-round RT-PCR used the HTBI primer set. From the multiplex PCR reads, TCRdb called clonotypes with MiXCR, one entry per CDR3 protein. This table holds some 560,000 distinct CDR3 sequences, 15% to 18% found once. Sequencing input: blood. The receptor set was obtained from a woman aged 25 to 39 with Graves' hyperthyroidism.

The chain carries TRBV6-1 and TRBJ2-2, with 7 bases identical to TRBD1. The CDR3 length is 15 residues. Trimming removed 9 bases from V and 3 bases from J; junction bases left unmatched: 10. Germline V lookup: CDR1 MNHNS, CDR2 SASEGT. The CDR3 DNA sequence: TGTGCCAGTATTCGCCGGGGACAGCACACCGGGGAGCTGTTTTTT. It is translated as CASIRRGQHTGELFF.

This clonotype was counted between two and nine times. The rearrangement uses TRBV5-6 and TRBJ2-4, with 7 bases identical to TRBD1. Germline trimming cut 4 bases from V and 4 bases from J; bases unmatched to any gene: 8. From germline, CDR1 is SGHDT and CDR2 YYEEEE. This CDR3 is 15 amino acids long. This CDR3 reads CASSRVRTGKNIQYF. The CDR3 DNA reads TGTGCCAGCAGCCGCGTTAGGACAGGAAAAAACATTCAGTACTTC.

The chain joins TRBV28 to TRBJ2-1; D is unclear. CDR1 and CDR2 from the germline V gene are MDHEN and SYDVKM. CDR3 length: 11 residues. V was pared by 5 bases and J by 11 bases, with 10 bases between. This CDR3 reads CASSMFAQQFF. CDR3 DNA sequence: TGTGCCAGCAGTATGTTCGCACAGCAGTTCTTC.

This clonotype was picked up a small number of times. This rearrangement joins TRBV20-1 to TRBJ2-1; D remains unclear. In germline, CDR1 is DFQATT, CDR2 SNEGSKA (reference sequence). The V end was cut by 5 bases, the J end by 0 bases, with 8 bases between. CDR3 length: 13 residues. The CDR3 loop reads CSAPSHSYNEQFF. The CDR3 region has the DNA TGCAGTGCTCCTAGTCACTCCTACAATGAGCAGTTCTTC.